Shown below are 24 T cell receptor beta chains from a single sample sequenced in a study of T-cell memory formation after mild COVID-19. Each CDR3 protein gets one entry after TCRdb re-called the 5' RACE reads with MiXCR. The sample has around 410,000 distinct CDR3 sequences; about 25% are singletons. What was sequenced was PBMCs or a T cell subset sorted from them (not recorded which). These receptors came from an adult woman who had mild COVID-19 (a few samples of this study predate the infection). Cell type and time point are not known.

This clonotype has only a few counts. The V and J genes are TRBV15 and TRBJ2-1, with D possibly matching TRBD2 (6 bases). The CDR3 has 15 residues. The germline gives CDR1 LNHNV, CDR2 YYDKDF (reference sequence). V shed 3 bases and J shed 4 bases, with 13 bases lying between them. CDR3 sequence (DNA): TGTGCCACCAGCAGCCACCAGCGGGTTTACAATGAGCAGTTCTTC. This gives the protein CATSSHQRVYNEQFF.

This clonotype has more than one count but fewer than ten. The chain combines TRBV5-1 with TRBJ2-1, with D uncertain. The CDR3 contains 13 residues. Trimming stripped 6 bases from V and 4 bases from J, with 11 bases between. In germline, CDR1 is SGHRS, CDR2 YFSETQ. CDR3 sequence: CASTSPRYNEQFF. CDR3 DNA sequence: TGCGCCAGCACCAGCCCAAGATACAATGAGCAGTTCTTC.

In its sample, this clonotype was seen a few times. In DNA form, the CDR3 reads TGTGCCAGCAGCCAGGCTCATTTGACTAGCGGAAATGAGCAGTTCTTC. Translated: CASSQAHLTSGNEQFF. The chain combines TRBV4-2 with TRBJ2-1, with TRBD2 matching over 9 bases. V gave up 3 bases and J gave up 7 bases; unmatched junction bases: 10. Germline-derived CDR1 and CDR2 are LGHNA and YNFKEQ. This CDR3 is built from 16 residues.

The table lists this clonotype with a few counts. This sequence joins TRBV7-9 and TRBJ2-1; 11 bases map to TRBD2. The CDR3 loop spans 16 amino acids. V shed 5 bases and J 7 bases; nucleotides not matched to a gene: 10. CDR1 and CDR2 (germline): SEHNR, FQNEAQ (reference sequence). In DNA, the CDR3 is TGTGCCAGCAGCAAGAGAACTAGCGGGAGTGTAAATGAGCAGTTCTTC. Amino acid sequence: CASSKRTSGSVNEQFF.

The genes are TRBV15 and TRBJ1-1, with 7 bases fitting TRBD1. CDR1 and CDR2 (germline): LNHNV, YYDKDF (reference sequence). The ends lost 5 bases at V and 6 bases at J; junction bases unmatched: 6. The CDR3 has 13 residues. The CDR3 sequence is CATSRQGHSEAFF. CDR3 DNA sequence: TGTGCCACCAGCCGACAGGGTCACTCTGAAGCTTTCTTT.

The chain uses TRBV9 and TRBJ2-3, with TRBD1 identical over 8 bases. The length of the CDR3 is 13 residues. The ends lost 5 bases at V and 6 bases at J; junction bases unmatched: 5. The germline V gene encodes CDR1 SGDLS and CDR2 YYNGEE. The CDR3 loop is CASSNRGRDTQYF. The CDR3 coding sequence is TGTGCCAGCAGTAACAGGGGGAGGGATACGCAGTATTTT. Filled out from reference TRBV9 and TRBJ2-3, the complete variable domain reads DSGVTQTPKHLITATGQRVTLRCSPRSGDLSVYWYQQSLDQGLQFLIQYYNGEERAKGNILERFSAQQFPDLHSELNLSSLELGDSALYFCASSNRGRDTQYFGPGTRLTVL.

This clonotype was detected ten times or more. The rearrangement links TRBV12-3 or TRBV12-4 to TRBJ2-7; 11 nucleotides align to TRBD2. CDR3 size: 15 residues. The J segment lost 4 bases and the V segment lost 1 base, leaving 3 bases of the junction unmatched. The CDR3, as DNA: TGTGCCAGCAGTTTAGTGGCTAGCGGGAGGTACGAGCAGTACTTC. This gives the protein CASSLVASGRYEQYF.

The V call is TRBV5-6, the J call TRBJ1-2; D is possibly TRBD1 (6 bases). Trimming cost V 2 bases and J 8 bases, with 13 bases left between them. This CDR3 spans 13 amino acids. The germline gives CDR1 SGHDT, CDR2 YYEEEE. As DNA, the CDR3 is TGTGCCAGCAGCTTTGGGGGCTTGGAGGGCTACACCTTC. The encoded protein is CASSFGGLEGYTF.

This chain links TRBV5-1 with TRBJ2-2; 8 nucleotides agree with TRBD1. The trim removed 4 bases at V and 9 bases at J, leaving 11 bases unmatched. The germline CDR1 and CDR2 sequences are SGHRS and YFSETQ. The CDR3 consists of 15 residues. The CDR3 coding sequence is TGCGCCAGCAGCATCGTGGGGACAGGAAAAAGGGAGCTGTTTTTT. Protein product: CASSIVGTGKRELFF.

V usage is TRBV6-5 and J usage is TRBJ2-3; 9 bases are shared with TRBD2. The CDR3 totals 15 residues. V was clipped by 6 bases and J by 2 bases; unmatched bases: 6. Germline V gene lookup returns CDR1 MNHEY and CDR2 SVGAGI. CDR3 coding DNA: TGTGCCAGCAGCCTACAGCGGGGGGTCACAGATACGCAGTATTTT. Translating gives CASSLQRGVTDTQYF.

The chain joins TRBV2 to TRBJ1-3, with D unresolved. The germline CDR1 and CDR2 sequences are SNHLY and FYNNEI. The length of the CDR3 is 15 residues. V dropped 6 bases and J dropped 4 bases, with 16 bases sitting between them. This CDR3 is CASSGLPIAGNTIYF. The DNA of the CDR3 is TGTGCCAGCAGCGGCCTGCCGATCGCCGGAAACACCATATATTTT.

The gene calls are TRBV4-3 and TRBJ2-2, with 10 bases lining up with TRBD2. The CDR3 is made up of 18 amino acids. In germline, CDR1 is LGHNA, CDR2 YSLEER. The V and J ends lost 3 bases and 4 bases, in that order; junction bases with no gene match: 11. The CDR3 region has the DNA TGCGCCAGCAGCCACCTACCCGGACTAGCGGAGATCACCGGGGAGCTGTTTTTT. Amino acids: CASSHLPGLAEITGELFF.

This clonotype was recorded a few times. The genes are TRBV3-1 and TRBJ2-1; no firm D call. Germline V lookup: CDR1 LGHDT, CDR2 YNNKEL (reference sequence). V lost 8 bases and J 0 bases, leaving 8 bases between the germline ends. The CDR3 is 13 residues long. Written as DNA, the CDR3 is TGTGCCAGCGGGATTAACTCCTACAATGAGCAGTTCTTC. This encodes CASGINSYNEQFF.

The CDR3 sequence: CASSLGQGTMNTEAFF. As DNA, the CDR3 is TGTGCCAGCAGTCTCGGACAGGGTACCATGAACACTGAAGCTTTCTTT. The chain combines TRBV6-1 with TRBJ1-1; TRBD1 matches at 8 bases. Trimming cost V 5 bases and J 0 bases; bases outside gene matches: 8. This CDR3 has 16 amino acids. Germline V CDR1 and CDR2: MNHNS, SASEGT.

V gene TRBV29-1 combines with J gene TRBJ2-2; D is ambiguous. Trimming pared 2 bases from V and 6 bases from J, leaving 7 bases between. The CDR3 is made up of 12 amino acids. Per germline, CDR1 SQVTM and CDR2 ANQGSEA. CDR3 nucleotides: TGCAGCGTTGAAAGTAGGGCCGGGGAGCTGTTTTTT. Amino acids: CSVESRAGELFF.

The rearrangement uses TRBV12-3 or TRBV12-4 and TRBJ1-5; no firm D call. This CDR3 region has 16 residues. With 4 bases removed from V and 3 bases from J, the gap between germline ends came to 16 bases. CDR3: CASSWGPGAINQPQHF. The CDR3 region has the DNA TGTGCCAGCAGTTGGGGTCCGGGAGCCATCAATCAGCCCCAGCATTTT.

The rearrangement links TRBV29-1 to TRBJ2-5; D gene uncertain. This CDR3 comprises 13 residues. V was pared by 3 bases and J by 5 bases, with 13 bases between. In germline, CDR1 is SQVTM, CDR2 ANQGSEA. The CDR3 sequence: CSVDVQMGETQYF. Written as DNA, the CDR3 is TGCAGCGTTGACGTTCAGATGGGGGAGACCCAGTACTTC. Full variable domain (outside the CDR3, taken from reference TRBV29-1 and TRBJ2-5): SAVISQKPSRDICQRGTSLTIQCQVDSQVTMMFWYRQQPGQSLTLIATANQGSEATYESGFVIDKFPISRPNLTFSTLTVSNMSPEDSSIYLCSVDVQMGETQYFGPGTRLLVL.

There are a few counts of this clonotype. This sequence joins TRBV7-8 and TRBJ2-7, with D perhaps given as TRBD1 or TRBD2 (5 bases each). Trimming stripped 5 bases from V and 8 bases from J, with 22 bases between. The CDR3 consists of 15 residues. Germline-derived CDR1 and CDR2 are SGHVS and FQNEAQ. The CDR3 is CASSTGTGIPIQQYF. The CDR3 DNA reads TGTGCCAGCAGCACCGGGACCGGGATCCCTATCCAGCAGTACTTC. Drawing the rest from reference TRBV7-8 and TRBJ2-7, the complete variable domain is GAGVSQSPRYKVAKRGQDVALRCDPISGHVSLFWYQQALGQGPEFLTYFQNEAQLDKSGLPSDRFFAERPEGSVSTLKIQRTQQEDSAVYLCASSTGTGIPIQQYFGPGTRLTVT.

This clonotype was found a few times. This sequence joins TRBV5-6 and TRBJ1-2, with D unresolved. The CDR3 consists of 15 residues. Per the germline V gene, CDR1 is SGHDT and CDR2 is YYEEEE. Trimming cost V 2 bases and J 7 bases, with 18 bases left between them. CDR3 loop: CASSLVAVEPSGYTF. CDR3 sequence (DNA): TGTGCCAGCAGCTTAGTCGCAGTGGAACCTTCTGGCTACACCTTC.

This clonotype occurred a few times. The CDR3 loop is CASSPRDYSYEQYF. DNA of the CDR3: TGTGCCAGCAGCCCCCGGGACTACTCCTACGAGCAGTACTTC. The chain is built from TRBV9 and TRBJ2-7; 7 bases match TRBD2. This CDR3 comprises 14 residues. Trimming removed 4 bases from V and 0 bases from J; junction bases left unmatched: 4. Per germline, CDR1 SGDLS and CDR2 YYNGEE.

The chain is built from TRBV7-2 and TRBJ1-1, with TRBD1 matching 9 bases. CDR3 length equals 15 residues. The germline gives CDR1 SGHTA, CDR2 FQGNSA. The ends lost 3 bases at V and 0 bases at J; junction bases unmatched: 2. Here the CDR3 reads CASSFGTGMNTEAFF. DNA of the CDR3: TGTGCCAGCAGCTTCGGGACAGGGATGAACACTGAAGCTTTCTTT. The variable domain in full, completed from reference TRBV7-2 and TRBJ1-1, reads GAGVSQSPSNKVTEKGKDVELRCDPISGHTALYWYRQSLGQGLEFLIYFQGNSAPDKSGLPSDRFSAERTGGSVSTLTIQRTQQEDSAVYLCASSFGTGMNTEAFFGQGTRLTVV.

This chain links TRBV4-2 with TRBJ2-2; TRBD1 matches at 7 bases. Germline V CDR1 and CDR2: LGHNA, YNFKEQ. The trim removed 1 base at V and 6 bases at J, leaving 5 bases unmatched. The CDR3 consists of 15 residues. The CDR3: CASSQARGRAGELFF. The DNA of the CDR3 is TGTGCCAGCAGCCAAGCGAGGGGGCGGGCCGGGGAGCTGTTTTTT.

The rearrangement links TRBV5-1 to TRBJ2-5; D call uncertain. Germline V gives CDR1 SGHRS, CDR2 YFSETQ. This CDR3 has 14 residues. V was clipped by 0 bases and J by 5 bases, with 11 bases between them. DNA for the CDR3: TGCGCCAGCAGCTTGGGTGGTTTTGGCGAGACCCAGTACTTC. As protein: CASSLGGFGETQYF.

This clonotype has only a few counts. The chain combines TRBV4-3 with TRBJ2-7, with D perhaps TRBD1 or TRBD2 (5 bases each). V lost 4 bases to trimming and J lost 1 base, with 11 bases between them. There are 14 residues in the CDR3. In germline, CDR1 is LGHNA, CDR2 YSLEER. The CDR3 loop is CASSRGDGSYEQYF. The CDR3 nucleotides read TGCGCCAGCAGCCGAGGGGACGGTTCCTACGAGCAGTACTTC.